This T cell receptor (beta chain) was sequenced during a study of CD8 T cells in Susac syndrome. TEMRA cells were FACS-enriched and CD8+ and CD4+ T cells negatively isolated. This CDR3 is 13 amino acids long. Trimming took off 5 bases at V and 5 bases at J, with 15 bases between the two ends. Germline V CDR1 and CDR2: DFQATT, SNEGSKA (reference sequence). RNA amounts of roughly 0.5 to 1 ug underwent reverse transcription with random hexamers. Via MiXCR, TCRdb re-called the immunoSEQ multiplex PCR reads, giving one row per CDR3 protein. The sample holds roughly 200,000 distinct CDR3 sequences, roughly 95% seen once.

Sample: CD8+ T cells from PBMCs. The chain employs TRBV20-1 and TRBJ1-1; no reliable D call. This sequence was found in a human donor with multiple sclerosis. CDR3 region: CSAPTHFGTEAFF. DNA of the CDR3: TGCAGTGCTCCGACCCATTTTGGTACTGAAGCTTTCTTT.